Listed below are T cell receptor beta chains from one sample, sequenced in a study of T cell responses to AZD1222 COVID-19 vaccine. Produced via immunoSEQ multiplex PCR; TCRdb's table is partial and in-frame only. Of approximately 190,000 clones in the sample, approximately 90% were seen once. The material sequenced was peripheral blood, taken on day 0 of AZD1222 vaccination. The receptor set was obtained from an adult in good health. Each CDR3 is given with its conserved first and last residue. A D gene is named only where the DNA matches it firmly. Clone sizes are given selectively: once, few, many, or a class where the clone is expanded.

V	size	J	D	DNA	CDR3
TRBV28	few	TRBJ1-2	-	TGTGCCAGCAGTTTACCCGGGACTCACTATGGCTACACCTTC	CASSLPGTHYGYTF
TRBV10-3	-	TRBJ1-3	TRBD1	TGTGCCATCAGTCCTCAGGGGGCGTCTGGAAACACCATATATTTT	CAISPQGASGNTIYF
TRBV5-3	-	TRBJ2-7	TRBD2	TGTGCCAGAAGCTTACCAGGACTAGCGGGAGGGAGGACCCCCTCCTACGAGCAGTACTTC	CARSLPGLAGGRTPSYEQYF
TRBV18	-	TRBJ2-7	-	TGTGCCAGCTCACCGCAGCCAGGCGACGAGCAGTACTTC	CASSPQPGDEQYF
TRBV7-6	-	TRBJ2-7	TRBD2	TGTGCCAGCAGCTTAAATCCTAGCGGGAGTTCTAACGAGCAGTACTTC	CASSLNPSGSSNEQYF
TRBV7-3	-	TRBJ2-1	-	TGTGCCAGCAGCTCCCGCGGGGCGGACAGTTCCTACAATGAGCAGTTCTTC	CASSSRGADSSYNEQFF
TRBV5-1	-	TRBJ2-3	-	TGCGCCAGCAGCTTGGAGTCTCCTAGCACAGATACGCAGTATTTT	CASSLESPSTDTQYF
TRBV5-4	-	TRBJ1-2	TRBD1	TGTGCCAGCAGCATAGACAGGGACTATGGCTACACCTTC	CASSIDRDYGYTF
TRBV7-6	-	TRBJ2-5	TRBD1	TGTGCCAGCAGCCATCCCGGGACAGGGGTAGGAGAGACCCAGTACTTC	CASSHPGTGVGETQYF
TRBV5-1	-	TRBJ2-7	TRBD2	TGCGCCAGCAGCTTGGATAAGCGGGGGGTTGCCTACGAGCAGTACTTC	CASSLDKRGVAYEQYF
TRBV3-1/TRBV3-2	-	TRBJ2-7	TRBD2	TGTGCCAGCAGCCAAGGAGCGGGAGGTGGTTACGAGCAGTACTTC	CASSQGAGGGYEQYF
TRBV7-2	-	TRBJ1-3	TRBD1	TGTGCCAGCAGCTCCGACAGGGTCTCTGGAAACACCATATATTTT	CASSSDRVSGNTIYF
TRBV4-3	-	TRBJ2-2	-	TGCGCCAGCAGCCCCAGCGGCCTGATCCAAACCGGGGAGCTGTTTTTT	CASSPSGLIQTGELFF
TRBV4-2	once	TRBJ2-4	-	TGTGCCAGCAGCCAAGCGGCGGAGACATTGGACATTCAGTACTTC	CASSQAAETLDIQYF